A single sample gave rise to the 32 T cell receptor beta chains below, sequenced in a study of blood T cell repertoires in COVID-19. Only in-frame clones appear in the TCRdb table, and some are missing; sequencing was by immunoSEQ multiplex PCR. This sample has about 220,000 clones, with 84% found just once. Sample: PBMCs or T cells enriched from blood (not recorded which). The receptors stem from a middle-aged woman who had recovered from COVID-19.

The genes are TRBV4-1 and TRBJ2-2, with TRBD2 matching 7 bases. Germline V lookup: CDR1 MGHRA, CDR2 YSYEKL. This CDR3 spans 17 amino acids. With V trimmed by 4 bases and J by 3 bases, 11 bases remained unmatched. The CDR3: CASSLPGEGPDTGELFF. The CDR3 DNA reads as TGCGCCAGCAGCCTCCCCGGGGAGGGGCCGGACACCGGGGAGCTGTTTTTT.

The chain is built from TRBV6-5 and TRBJ1-5, with D perhaps TRBD1 (5 bases). Germline assignment: CDR1 MNHEY and CDR2 SVGAGI. The V end lost 6 bases, the J end lost 6 bases, and 15 bases lay between the germline ends. The CDR3 has 14 residues. The CDR3 region is CASSGIPGAQPQHF. The CDR3 nucleotides read TGTGCCAGCAGCGGAATACCTGGGGCTCAGCCCCAGCATTTT.

CDR3 in amino acids: CASSQAAIAERDTQYF. The CDR3 nucleotides are TGCGCCAGCAGCCAAGCCGCTATAGCGGAACGAGATACGCAGTATTTT. V is TRBV4-1 and J is TRBJ2-3; D might be TRBD2 (6 bases). Trimming pared 1 base from V and 5 bases from J, leaving 16 bases between. Germline CDR1 and CDR2: MGHRA and YSYEKL. The CDR3 is 16 residues long.

The rearrangement links TRBV5-1 to TRBJ1-2; 9 bases agree with TRBD1. The CDR3 extends over 13 amino acids. V gave up 7 bases and J gave up 8 bases; unmatched junction bases: 9. From germline, CDR1 is SGHRS and CDR2 YFSETQ. The CDR3 DNA sequence: TGCGCCAGCGGATCCGGGACAGGGAGCGGCTACACCTTC. Amino acid sequence: CASGSGTGSGYTF.

This chain connects TRBV29-1 to TRBJ2-7; D is unclear. Deletions cut 8 bases from V and 0 bases from J, with 14 bases between. CDR3 length: 13 residues. Germline CDR1 SQVTM, CDR2 ANQGSEA. The CDR3 DNA sequence: TGCAGCTCTCCTGCCTGGAGCTCCTACGAGCAGTACTTC. This sequence encodes CSSPAWSSYEQYF.

V gene TRBV7-2 combines with J gene TRBJ1-5; D gene unclear. Trimming cost V 2 bases and J 3 bases, with 11 bases left between them. The germline V gene encodes CDR1 SGHTA and CDR2 FQGNSA. The CDR3 length is 15 residues. The CDR3 reads CASSLTATSNQPQHF. For the CDR3, the DNA is TGTGCCAGCAGCTTAACAGCAACTTCCAATCAGCCCCAGCATTTT.

The rearrangement joins TRBV18 to TRBJ1-4; D is unresolved. The germline V gene has CDR1 KGHSH and CDR2 LQKENI. The V end was cut by 2 bases, the J end by 6 bases, with 7 bases between. The CDR3 loop spans 13 amino acids. The CDR3 DNA is TGTGCCAGCTCACCAGACATTGATGAAAAACTGTTTTTT. It is translated as CASSPDIDEKLFF.

V gene TRBV7-2 combines with J gene TRBJ2-1; a weak D match, TRBD2 (6 bases). Trimming left V 2 bases short and J 5 bases short, with 13 bases between. The CDR3 loop spans 15 amino acids. Germline assignment: CDR1 SGHTA and CDR2 FQGNSA. The CDR3 loop reads CASSLWGDVNNEQFF. The CDR3 DNA follows: TGTGCCAGCAGCTTATGGGGGGACGTCAACAATGAGCAGTTCTTC.

This clone was counted between two and nine times. The chain combines TRBV21-1 with TRBJ1-6; the table assigns TRBD1, which was not confirmed against the DNA. TRBV21-1 is a documented pseudogene. The CDR3 is 18 amino acids. The CDR3 sequence: CASSDWTGQLVVRSPLHF. The CDR3, as DNA: TGTGCCAGCAGTGACTGGACAGGGCAGTTGGTGGTCCGTTCACCCCTCCACTTT.

This clone turned up a few times. V usage is TRBV30 and J usage is TRBJ1-1; no reliable D call. V lost 4 bases and J lost 1, with 10 bases in between. This CDR3 is 13 amino acids long. Germline CDR1 is GTSNPN and CDR2 is SVGIG (reference sequence). The CDR3 region is CAWKRHSNTEAFF. As DNA, the CDR3 is TGTGCCTGGAAGAGACATTCGAACACTGAAGCTTTCTTT.

The chain uses TRBV10-3 and TRBJ2-1, with a tentative D call TRBD2 (6 bases). The CDR3 is 15 amino acids. Germline V gives CDR1 ENHRY, CDR2 SYGVKD. The germline V and J ends were trimmed by 2 bases and 1 base, with 9 bases remaining between them. The CDR3 is CAISEREISYNEQFF. The CDR3 DNA reads TGTGCCATCAGTGAGCGGGAGATATCCTACAATGAGCAGTTCTTC.

For the CDR3, the DNA is TGTGCCAGCACCCAGGGGAGCAATCAGCCCCAGCATTTT. Protein: CASTQGSNQPQHF. The chain joins TRBV2 to TRBJ1-5; tentative D call: TRBD1 (6 bases). This CDR3 comprises 13 residues. Germline values: CDR1 SNHLY, CDR2 FYNNEI. Trimming shortened V by 7 bases and J by 1 base, and 8 bases separated the two germline ends.

The DNA of the CDR3 is TGTGCCAGCAGCGTAGGGGGGGATTCACCCCTCCACTTT. Translation gives CASSVGGDSPLHF. The chain is built from TRBV9 and TRBJ1-6, with D perhaps matching TRBD1 (5 bases). This CDR3 spans 13 amino acids. V was clipped by 0 bases and J by 8 bases, with 6 bases between them. CDR1 is SGDLS, CDR2 YYNGEE, per germline.

The sample holds one count of this clone. The V and J genes are TRBV3-1 (or the pseudogene TRBV3-2) and TRBJ2-3; D possibly corresponds to TRBD2 (5 bases). Looked up from germline, CDR1 is LGHDT and CDR2 is YNNKEL (reference sequence). Trimming left V 3 bases short and J 2 bases short, with 9 bases between. The CDR3 is 14 residues long. The CDR3 protein is CASSHGRDTDTQYF. CDR3 sequence (DNA): TGTGCCAGCAGCCACGGACGGGACACAGATACGCAGTATTTT.

The V call is TRBV5-6, the J call TRBJ2-7, with D maybe TRBD2 (6 bases). V was shortened by 1 base and J by 3 bases, with 11 bases between the two germline ends. Germline CDR1 reads SGHDT; CDR2 reads YYEEEE. This CDR3 region has 14 residues. The CDR3 DNA is TGTGCCAGCAGCTTGTTCGTCGGGGGCTACGAGCAGTACTTC. As protein: CASSLFVGGYEQYF.

This clone was counted once. The V call is TRBV7-2, the J call TRBJ2-3; 11 positions match TRBD2. Germline V gene data show CDR1 as SGHTA and CDR2 as FQGNSA. Trimming at V came to 6 bases and at J to 1 base, leaving 9 bases not matched to a gene. The CDR3 has 17 amino acids. The CDR3 loop is CASRLTLLAGGTDTQYF. The CDR3 nucleotides read TGTGCCAGCAGACTCACTTTACTAGCGGGAGGCACAGATACGCAGTATTTT.

The chain joins TRBV5-4 to TRBJ2-7, with D perhaps TRBD2 (6 bases). V lost 4 bases and J 6 bases, leaving 23 bases between the germline ends. This CDR3 has 16 residues. In germline, CDR1 is SGHNT, CDR2 YYREEE (reference sequence). CDR3 amino acids: CASSPAGGLLSREQYF. CDR3 nucleotide sequence: TGTGCCAGCAGCCCCGCCGGAGGGCTTTTATCCCGCGAGCAGTACTTC. Based on the CDR3 plus reference TRBV5-4 and TRBJ2-7, the full variable domain is ETGVTQSPTHLIKTRGQQVTLRCSSQSGHNTVSWYQQALGQGPQFIFQYYREEENGRGNFPPRFSGLQFPNYSSELNVNALELDDSALYLCASSPAGGLLSREQYFGPGTRLTVT.

The chain couples TRBV18 to TRBJ1-2, with D perhaps TRBD1 (6 bases). The V gene's germline CDR1 is KGHSH and CDR2 LQKENI. V shed 3 bases and J shed 2 bases, with 10 bases lying between them. CDR3 length equals 14 residues. CDR3: CASSPSGANYGYTF. The CDR3 region has the DNA TGTGCCAGCTCACCCTCAGGGGCGAACTATGGCTACACCTTC. The entire variable domain, with the rest obtained from reference TRBV18 and TRBJ1-2, is as follows: NAGVMQNPRHLVRRRGQEARLRCSPMKGHSHVYWYRQLPEEGLKFMVYLQKENIIDESGMPKERFSAEFPKEGPSILRIQQVVRGDSAAYFCASSPSGANYGYTFGSGTRLTVV.

The chain is built from TRBV7-8 and TRBJ1-5, with a tentative D call TRBD1 (6 bases). V lost 4 bases to trimming and J lost 5 bases, with 12 bases between them. The CDR3 is 14 amino acids. Germline V CDR1 and CDR2: SGHVS, FQNEAQ. CDR3 in amino acids: CASSYGQSHQPQHF. DNA for the CDR3: TGTGCCAGCAGCTATGGACAGAGCCATCAGCCCCAGCATTTT.

The chain links TRBV30 to TRBJ1-5; D is uncertain. CDR3 length: 13 residues. Trimming removed 0 bases from V and 6 bases from J, with 9 bases in between. Germline V CDR1 and CDR2: GTSNPN, SVGIG (reference sequence). The CDR3 sequence: CAWSVAVGQPQHF. CDR3 nucleotide sequence: TGTGCCTGGAGTGTAGCGGTGGGTCAGCCCCAGCATTTT.

The J gene is TRBJ2-7, the V gene TRBV11-1; maybe TRBD1 (6 bases). V lost 2 bases and J lost 8, with 10 bases in between. The CDR3 has 12 amino acids. Per germline, CDR1 SGHAT and CDR2 FQDESV (reference sequence). CDR3 DNA: TGTGCCAGCAGCTTATCCACAGGGAAGCAGTACTTC. Protein product: CASSLSTGKQYF.

The chain joins TRBV29-1 to TRBJ2-7; D call uncertain. Germline V CDR1 and CDR2: SQVTM, ANQGSEA. The CDR3 runs to 13 residues. CDR3 coding DNA: TGCGGTGGTGTATGGCGGCCGAACTACGAGCAGTACGTC. Residues: CGGVWRPNYEQYV.

The rearrangement uses TRBV24-1 and TRBJ2-2, with TRBD2 identical over 7 bases. This CDR3 is built from 15 residues. The trim removed 3 bases at V and 6 bases at J, leaving 6 bases unmatched. CDR1 and CDR2 from the germline V gene are KGHDR and SFDVKD. CDR3 sequence: CATSDPTRGAGELFF. The CDR3 region has the DNA TGTGCCACCAGTGATCCCACCCGGGGGGCCGGGGAGCTGTTTTTT.

The V call is TRBV30, the J call TRBJ1-5; a possible D gene is TRBD1 (5 bases). V was shortened by 0 bases and J by 7 bases, with 10 bases between the two germline ends. Germline V CDR1 and CDR2: GTSNPN, SVGIG (reference sequence). The CDR3 totals 13 residues. CDR3 sequence (DNA): TGTGCCTGGAGTGTCCAGGCAGGGCAGCCCCAGCATTTT. As protein: CAWSVQAGQPQHF.

J is TRBJ2-3 and V is TRBV29-1; TRBD2 matches 7 bases. This CDR3 spans 13 amino acids. Trimming removed 4 bases from V and 5 bases from J; junction bases left unmatched: 6. Germline V CDR1 and CDR2: SQVTM, ANQGSEA. The CDR3 nucleotides read TGCAGCGTTGTGGCGGGAGCTGTAGATACGCAGTATTTT. It codes for CSVVAGAVDTQYF.

The genes are TRBV28 and TRBJ2-7, with 7 bases identical to TRBD2. The CDR3 totals 14 residues. CDR1 is MDHEN, CDR2 SYDVKM, per germline. J gave up 0 bases and V 8 bases, and 7 bases lay outside the gene matches. The CDR3: CASLRGTNSYEQYF. DNA of the CDR3: TGTGCCAGCCTTCGCGGGACTAACTCCTACGAGCAGTACTTC.

Here the CDR3 reads CASSSTRTGWVQPQHF. The CDR3 bases are TGTGCCAGCAGTTCTACTAGGACAGGATGGGTACAGCCCCAGCATTTT. The chain employs TRBV27 and TRBJ1-5; 7 bases align to TRBD1. V shed 4 bases, J shed 7 bases, and the junction held 13 bases outside the gene matches. CDR1 MNHEY and CDR2 SMNVEV come from the germline V gene (reference sequence). The CDR3 extends over 16 amino acids.

The rearrangement links TRBV7-2 to TRBJ2-1, with 14 positions matching TRBD2. V shed 5 bases, J shed 7 bases, and the junction held 7 bases outside the gene matches. CDR1 is SGHTA, CDR2 FQGNSA, per germline. The length of the CDR3 is 16 residues. The CDR3 region is CASSPQTSGRANEQFF. In DNA, the CDR3 is TGTGCCAGCAGCCCCCAGACTAGCGGGAGGGCGAATGAGCAGTTCTTC.

This sequence joins TRBV5-6 and TRBJ1-2, with 12 bases aligning to TRBD1. V shed 4 bases, J shed 1 base, and the junction held 8 bases outside the gene matches. The germline V gene encodes CDR1 SGHDT and CDR2 YYEEEE. This CDR3 is 17 amino acids long. The CDR3 DNA sequence: TGTGCCAGCAGCCCTGCCTGGGACAGGGGGCGTAACTATGGCTACACCTTC. It translates to CASSPAWDRGRNYGYTF.

V and J are TRBV20-1 and TRBJ1-1; a possible D gene is TRBD1 (6 bases). There are 14 residues in the CDR3. The V gene's germline CDR1 is DFQATT and CDR2 SNEGSKA (reference sequence). With 3 bases removed from V and 4 bases from J, the gap between germline ends came to 15 bases. In nucleotides, the CDR3 is TGCAGTGCTAGTAGGGCAGGGGTGGCCACTGAAGCTTTCTTT. This codes for CSASRAGVATEAFF.

The rearrangement links TRBV5-1 to TRBJ1-1; the D gene is possibly TRBD1 (5 bases). The CDR3 runs to 15 residues. The V end lost 4 bases, the J end lost 3 bases, and 16 bases lay between the germline ends. In germline, CDR1 is SGHRS, CDR2 YFSETQ. The CDR3 DNA reads TGCGCCAGCAGCCCGCTACCCCCAGGGCACACTGAAGCTTTCTTT. Its translation is CASSPLPPGHTEAFF. The variable domain in full, with the rest retrieved from reference TRBV5-1 and TRBJ1-1, is KAGVTQTPRYLIKTRGQQVTLSCSPISGHRSVSWYQQTPGQGLQFLFEYFSETQRNKGNFPGRFSGRQFSNSRSEMNVSTLELGDSALYLCASSPLPPGHTEAFFGQGTRLTVV.

This chain uses TRBV7-2 with TRBJ2-2; TRBD2 matches at 9 bases. Germline CDR1 SGHTA, CDR2 FQGNSA. With V trimmed by 4 bases and J by 5 bases, 5 bases remained unmatched. CDR3 length: 15 amino acids. The CDR3 nucleotides are TGTGCCAGCAGCTCCGTCCTAGCGGGGACCGGGGAGCTGTTTTTT. Its protein product is CASSSVLAGTGELFF.